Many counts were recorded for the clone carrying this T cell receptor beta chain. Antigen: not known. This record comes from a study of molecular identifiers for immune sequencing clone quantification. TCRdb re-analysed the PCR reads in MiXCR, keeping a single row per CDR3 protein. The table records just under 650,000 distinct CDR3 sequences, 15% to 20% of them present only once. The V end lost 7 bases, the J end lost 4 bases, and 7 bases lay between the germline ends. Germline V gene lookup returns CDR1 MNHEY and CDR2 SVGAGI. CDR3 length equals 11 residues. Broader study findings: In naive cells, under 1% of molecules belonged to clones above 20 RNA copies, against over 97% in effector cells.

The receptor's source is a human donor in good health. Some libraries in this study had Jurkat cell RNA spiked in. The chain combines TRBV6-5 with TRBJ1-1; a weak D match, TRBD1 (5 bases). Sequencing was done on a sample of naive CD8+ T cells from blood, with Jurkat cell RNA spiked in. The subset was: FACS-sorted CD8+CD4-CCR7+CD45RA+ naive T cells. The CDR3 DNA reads TGTGCCAGCAAAACAGGCACTGAAGCTTTCTTT. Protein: CASKTGTEAFF.